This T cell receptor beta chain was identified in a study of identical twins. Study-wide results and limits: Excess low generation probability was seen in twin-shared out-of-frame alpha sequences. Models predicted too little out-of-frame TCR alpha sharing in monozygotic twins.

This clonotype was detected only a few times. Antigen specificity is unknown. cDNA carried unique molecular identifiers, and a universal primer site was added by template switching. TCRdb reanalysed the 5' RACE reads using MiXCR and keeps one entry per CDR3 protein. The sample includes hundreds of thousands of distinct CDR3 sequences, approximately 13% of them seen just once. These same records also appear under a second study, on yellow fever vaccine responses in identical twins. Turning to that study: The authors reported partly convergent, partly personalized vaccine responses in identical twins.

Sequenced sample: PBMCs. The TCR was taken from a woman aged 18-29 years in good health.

The CDR3 here is CANPPSGGNNEQFF. CDR3 bases: TGTGCCAACCCTCCCAGCGGCGGAAACAATGAGCAGTTCTTC. The J gene is TRBJ2-1, the V gene TRBV7-9; tentatively, D is TRBD2 (5 bases). The V gene lost 10 bases and the J gene lost 5 bases, with 18 bases spanning the gap. CDR3 length: 14 amino acids. Germline loops: CDR1 SEHNR, CDR2 FQNEAQ (reference sequence).